This section outlines one T cell receptor (beta chain) sequence together with its context. Its specificity is unknown. This specimen comes from a study of blood T cells in healthy people across ages. The study's findings and limits: The lack of PBMC sorting stopped any conclusive naive versus antigen-experienced comparison. Age advanced and TCR beta diversity per million T cells fell, roughly linearly.

A second PCR of about 6 to 12 cycles used a sample-barcoded 5' primer and a J-beta primer mix. Carrying 12 random nucleotides, a template-switch adaptor labeled each individual cDNA molecule. TCRdb recomputed calls from the 5' RACE reads with MiXCR, one row per CDR3 protein. The data hold 550,000 to 600,000 distinct CDR3 sequences, with roughly 28% observed a single time. The receptor was isolated from a woman in her sixties or seventies in good health. What was sequenced was blood.

The CDR3, as DNA: TGTGCCATCAGTTCGGGAGGGGACTCTGGAAACACCATATATTTT. Translated: CAISSGGDSGNTIYF. The gene calls are TRBV10-3 and TRBJ1-3; TRBD1 might be the D (5 bases). V was shortened by 5 bases and J by 0 bases, with 11 bases between the two germline ends. The CDR3 is made up of 15 amino acids. Germline assignment: CDR1 ENHRY and CDR2 SYGVKD.